The TCR beta chain under discussion was sequenced for a study of cytomegalovirus exposure and HLA in healthy donors. PCR primers comprised 60 Vbeta and 13 Jbeta primers. Sequenced by immunoSEQ multiplex PCR; TCRdb stores in-frame clones only, minus some. The sample spans about 130,000 clones; the ten largest clones claim under 3.5%. Germline CDR1 SGHRS, CDR2 YFSETQ. This CDR3 spans 15 amino acids. Trimming cost V 0 bases and J 6 bases; bases outside gene matches: 5. This chain links TRBV5-1 with TRBJ2-1; 8 bases fit TRBD2. The TCR sequence derives from a man aged 25 to 45 in good health and CMV-seronegative. Specimen: PBMCs. The CDR3 sequence is CASSLVTSGSNEQFF. In DNA, the CDR3 is TGCGCCAGCAGCTTGGTCACTAGCGGATCCAATGAGCAGTTCTTC.